Listed below are T cell receptor beta chains from one sample, sequenced in a study of blood T cell repertoires in COVID-19. Assay used: immunoSEQ multiplex PCR; TCRdb lists only in-frame clones, some missing. The sample shows 40,000 to 55,000 clones, roughly 88% of them seen only once. The sequenced sample was peripheral blood. The receptor set was obtained from a human donor in a cohort sampled during active COVID-19. Each CDR3 is given with its conserved first and last residue. The D gene is left open where the match is weak. Clone size is given for some rows only: seen once, a few or many times, or a class if the clone is expanded.

clone_size j_call d_call cdr3_length v_call cdr3_nt cdr3_aa
NA TRBJ1-1 NA 12 TRBV6-5 TGTGCCAGCCAGGCGGGGCGGGCTGAAGCTTTCTTT CASQAGRAEAFF
few TRBJ2-7 NA 14 TRBV5-4 TGTGCCAGCAGCTTGTCAACAGGGATCCGCGAGCAGTACTTC CASSLSTGIREQYF
NA TRBJ1-4 TRBD1 14 TRBV10-2 TGCGCCAGCAGTGAGGACAGGGTAGATGAAAAACTGTTTTTT CASSEDRVDEKLFF
NA TRBJ2-2 TRBD2 23 TRBV13 TGTGCCAGCAGCTATTCCCAAGACAGGGGTGGAGCGGGAGGGCCCTCGGACACCGGGGAGCTGTTTTTT CASSYSQDRGGAGGPSDTGELFF
NA TRBJ2-6 NA 15 TRBV6-2/TRBV6-3 TGTGCCAGCAGTTATACAGGGATTGGGGCCAACGTCCTGACTTTC CASSYTGIGANVLTF
NA TRBJ2-2 NA 19 TRBV4-3 TGCGCCAGCAGCCAAGATTTGGAGGACAGGTGGAGGGTGGCCGGGGAGCTGTTTTTT CASSQDLEDRWRVAGELFF
NA TRBJ2-5 TRBD2 14 TRBV2 TGTGCCAGCAGTGAATGGCGGGGGGGTGAGACCCAGTACTTC CASSEWRGGETQYF
NA TRBJ2-2 NA 16 TRBV7-6 TGTGCCAGCAGCGGACCCGGGACTTTTACCTCCGGGGAGCTGTTTTTT CASSGPGTFTSGELFF
NA TRBJ2-1 TRBD2 15 TRBV6-5 TGTGCCAGCATGCGACTAGCGGGACAATACAATGAGCAGTTCTTC CASMRLAGQYNEQFF
NA TRBJ2-2 NA 12 TRBV5-1 TGCGCCAGCCCAGGGAACACCGGGGAGCTGTTTTTT CASPGNTGELFF
NA TRBJ1-5 TRBD1 15 TRBV27 TGTGCCAGCAGTTCAATTCAGACAGGGTATCAGCCCCAGCATTTT CASSSIQTGYQPQHF
NA TRBJ1-2 TRBD1 15 TRBV4-1 TGCGCCAGCAGCCGGTCGGACAGGGATGGATATGGCTACACCTTC CASSRSDRDGYGYTF
NA TRBJ1-5 TRBD1 16 TRBV5-5 TGTGCCAGCAGTGCTCAGCGACAGGGGGAGGATCAGCCCCAGCATTTT CASSAQRQGEDQPQHF
NA TRBJ2-7 NA 16 TRBV9 TGTGCCAGCAGCAGGTCCTCCGGGACACCGACGTACGAGCAGTACTTC CASSRSSGTPTYEQYF
NA TRBJ2-1 TRBD1 13 TRBV19 TGTGCCAGTAGAAACAAGGGGGCCGATGAGCAGTTCTTC CASRNKGADEQFF
NA TRBJ1-1 TRBD1 14 TRBV6-5 TGTGCCAGCAGCACGCAGGGGGCATCCACTGAAGCTTTCTTT CASSTQGASTEAFF
NA TRBJ2-1 TRBD2 16 TRBV3-1/TRBV3-2 TGTGCCAGCAGCCTGCGGGGACTAGCGGTCTACAATGAGCAGTTCTTC CASSLRGLAVYNEQFF
NA TRBJ2-3 TRBD2 15 TRBV9 TGTGCCAGCAGCGTAACTAGCGGAAGCACAGATACGCAGTATTTT CASSVTSGSTDTQYF
few TRBJ1-1 TRBD1 14 TRBV27 TGTGCCAGCAGTCCGACAGGGGACAACACTGAAGCTTTCTTT CASSPTGDNTEAFF
NA TRBJ2-5 NA 14 TRBV4-3 TGCGCCAGCAGCCAAGTAGATGACATAGAGACCCAGTACTTC CASSQVDDIETQYF
NA TRBJ1-5 TRBD1 13 TRBV6-5 TGTGCCAGCAGCGAGACAGGGAATCAGCCCCAGCATTTT CASSETGNQPQHF
many TRBJ1-5 TRBD1 12 TRBV30 TGTGCCTGGAACAGGGGTTCGGCTCCCCAGCATTTT CAWNRGSAPQHF
NA TRBJ2-2 TRBD2 16 TRBV7-6 TGTGCCAGCAGCTTAGAGGGGACTACCTACACCGGGGAGCTGTTTTTT CASSLEGTTYTGELFF
NA TRBJ2-6 NA 13 TRBV6-5 TGTGCCATCCGGGATTCTGGGGCCAACGTCCTGACTTTC CAIRDSGANVLTF
NA TRBJ1-5 NA 15 TRBV19 TGTGCCAGTAACCCGTCCTCGTGGGCAAATCAGCCCCAGCATTTT CASNPSSWANQPQHF
NA TRBJ2-5 NA 16 TRBV28 TGTGCCAGCAGTTTACGGTTGGGGACATCCTTTGGGACCCAGTACTTC CASSLRLGTSFGTQYF
NA TRBJ1-1 NA 14 TRBV27 TGTGCCAGCAGTATCTTGGTTGGCAACACTGAAGCTTTCTTT CASSILVGNTEAFF
NA TRBJ2-5 TRBD2 15 TRBV7-9 TGTGCCAGCAGCTATAGCGGGAGAAACCAAGAGACCCAGTACTTC CASSYSGRNQETQYF
NA TRBJ2-7 NA 14 TRBV18 TGTGCCAGCTCACCACCTTCGGGTTCCTACGAGCAGTACTTC CASSPPSGSYEQYF
NA TRBJ2-7 TRBD2 15 TRBV10-1 TGCGCCAGCAGTGAGTCGGGACTAGCGGGAGCCGGGCAGTACTTC CASSESGLAGAGQYF
NA TRBJ1-6 NA 14 TRBV6-4 TGTGCCAGCAGTCGCGGGACTAATAATTCACCCCTCCACTTT CASSRGTNNSPLHF
once TRBJ2-3 TRBD2 17 TRBV7-2 TGTGCCAGCAGCCTAGTACTTGGGACTAGCGGCACAGATACGCAGTATTTT CASSLVLGTSGTDTQYF
NA TRBJ2-6 NA 15 TRBV6-1 TGTGCCAGCAGTGAGGGGCCCTCTGGGGCCAACGTCCTGACTTTC CASSEGPSGANVLTF
NA TRBJ2-3 NA 15 TRBV7-3 TGTGCCAGCAGCTTATGGGGCGGAGGCACAGATACGCAGTATTTT CASSLWGGGTDTQYF
NA TRBJ2-2 NA 15 TRBV7-8 TGTGCCAGCAGCTTAGTTTCGGCGAACACCGGGGAGCTGTTTTTT CASSLVSANTGELFF
NA TRBJ1-5 NA 16 TRBV6-1 TGTGCCAGCAGTGAAGCGGCAGGGTATAGCAATCAGCCCCAGCATTTT CASSEAAGYSNQPQHF
once TRBJ2-7 TRBD2 15 TRBV15 TGTGCCACCAGCACCTTAGCGGGGGGCTCCTACGAGCAGTACTTC CATSTLAGGSYEQYF
NA TRBJ2-7 TRBD2 17 TRBV15 TGTGCCACCAGCAGGGAGACTAGCGGGAGTCCCCTTCACGAGCAGTACTTC CATSRETSGSPLHEQYF
NA TRBJ1-1 NA 13 TRBV4-1 TGCGCCAGCAGCCAATCAGGGAACACTGAAGCTTTCTTT CASSQSGNTEAFF
NA TRBJ2-2 NA 15 TRBV27 TGTGCCAGCAGTCCAGGGGCGGGCCACACCGGGGAGCTGTTTTTT CASSPGAGHTGELFF
NA TRBJ2-2 NA 14 TRBV4-1 TGCGCCAGCAGCCAAGTCCGGGGGACCGGGGAGCTGTTTTTT CASSQVRGTGELFF
NA TRBJ2-7 TRBD2 15 TRBV9 TGTGCCAGCAGCGTAAGCTTAGCGGGGGGATACGAGCAGTACTTC CASSVSLAGGYEQYF
NA TRBJ2-1 NA 14 TRBV7-9 TGTGCCAGCAGCTTCTGGCAGAACTACAATGAGCAGTTCTTC CASSFWQNYNEQFF
NA TRBJ1-1 TRBD1 14 TRBV7-2 TGTGCCAGCAGTCGACAGGGGGCGAGAGTTGAAGCTTTCTTT CASSRQGARVEAFF
NA TRBJ2-7 NA 13 TRBV19 TGTGCCAGTACCAATGGACATCTCTACGAGCAGTACTTC CASTNGHLYEQYF
NA TRBJ1-3 NA 17 TRBV4-1 TGCGCCAGCAGCCAGTCAGTTGTCAGAGGGAGTGGAAACACCATATATTTT CASSQSVVRGSGNTIYF
NA TRBJ2-1 NA 14 TRBV6-2/TRBV6-3 TGTGCCAGCAGACCTACACGGGGATACAATGAGCAGTTCTTC CASRPTRGYNEQFF
NA TRBJ2-1 TRBD2 16 TRBV11-2 TGTGCCAGCAGCCACACTAGCGGGGGCCGATACAATGAGCAGTTCTTC CASSHTSGGRYNEQFF
NA TRBJ2-7 NA 15 TRBV6-5 TGTGCCAGCAGTACCTCCCGGTTTTTGGCCTACGAGCAGTACTTC CASSTSRFLAYEQYF
NA TRBJ2-7 TRBD2 17 TRBV7-2 TGTGCCAGCAGCCCCTATGGGACTAGCGGGAGACCCTACGAGCAGTACTTC CASSPYGTSGRPYEQYF
NA TRBJ2-7 TRBD2 15 TRBV3-1/TRBV3-2 TGTGCCAGCAGACGCCTAGCGGGTGGGACCTACGAGCAGTACTTC CASRRLAGGTYEQYF